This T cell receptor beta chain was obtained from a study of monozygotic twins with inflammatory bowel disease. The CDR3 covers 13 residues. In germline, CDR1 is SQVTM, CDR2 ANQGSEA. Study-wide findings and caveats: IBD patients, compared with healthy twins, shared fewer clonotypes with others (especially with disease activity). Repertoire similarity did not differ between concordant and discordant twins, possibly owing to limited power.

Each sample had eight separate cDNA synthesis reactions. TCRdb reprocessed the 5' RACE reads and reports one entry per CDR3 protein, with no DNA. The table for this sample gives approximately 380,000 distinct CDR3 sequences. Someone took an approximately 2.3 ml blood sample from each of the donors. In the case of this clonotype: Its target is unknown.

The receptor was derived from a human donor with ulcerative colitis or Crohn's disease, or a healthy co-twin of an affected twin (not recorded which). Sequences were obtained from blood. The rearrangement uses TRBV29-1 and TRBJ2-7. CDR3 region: CSVEDPGRYEQYF.